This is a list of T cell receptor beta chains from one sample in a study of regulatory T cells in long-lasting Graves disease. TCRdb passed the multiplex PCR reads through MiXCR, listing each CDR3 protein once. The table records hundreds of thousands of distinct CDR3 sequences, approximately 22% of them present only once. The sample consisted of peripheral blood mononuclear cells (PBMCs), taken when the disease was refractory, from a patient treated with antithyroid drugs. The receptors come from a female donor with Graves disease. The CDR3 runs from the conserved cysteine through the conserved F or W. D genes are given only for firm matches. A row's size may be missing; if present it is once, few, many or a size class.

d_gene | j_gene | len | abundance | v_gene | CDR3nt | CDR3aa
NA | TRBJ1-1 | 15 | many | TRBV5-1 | TGCGCCAGCAGCTTGGAGTTTGGCCCGGCCACTGAAGCTTTCTTT | CASSLEFGPATEAFF
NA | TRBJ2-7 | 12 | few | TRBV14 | TGTGCCAGCAGCCACCAGGGTCCCGAGCAGTACTTC | CASSHQGPEQYF
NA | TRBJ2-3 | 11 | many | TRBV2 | TGTGCCAGTAGGGGGGGGGATACGCAGTATTTT | CASRGGDTQYF
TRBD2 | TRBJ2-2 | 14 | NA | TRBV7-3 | TGTGCCAGCAGCGCCGGGACTAGCGCCGGGGAGCTGTTTTTT | CASSAGTSAGELFF
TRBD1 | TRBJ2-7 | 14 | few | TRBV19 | TGTGCCAGTAGTATTGGACAGGGGTTCTACGAGCAGTACTTC | CASSIGQGFYEQYF
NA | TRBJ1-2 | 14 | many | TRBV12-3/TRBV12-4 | TGTGCCAGCAGTTTGGGTCAGGGTGGCTATGGCTACACCTTC | CASSLGQGGYGYTF
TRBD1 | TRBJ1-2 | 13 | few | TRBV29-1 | TGCAGCGTTGGGAAAGGGGGCGCGGGTGGCTACACCTTC | CSVGKGGAGGYTF
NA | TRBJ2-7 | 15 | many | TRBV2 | TGTGCCAGCAGCCCACCACTTTTGATCACCTACGAGCAGTACTTC | CASSPPLLITYEQYF
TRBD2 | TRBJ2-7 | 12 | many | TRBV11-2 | TGTGCCAGCAGTCTAGCGGACTACGAGCAGTACTTC | CASSLADYEQYF
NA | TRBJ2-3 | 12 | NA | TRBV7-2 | TGTGCCAGCAGGTCCACCCCAGATACGCAGTATTTT | CASRSTPDTQYF
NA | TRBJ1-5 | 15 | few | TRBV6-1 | TGTGCCAGCAGTGAAGAACACTATAGCAATCAGCCCCAGCATTTT | CASSEEHYSNQPQHF
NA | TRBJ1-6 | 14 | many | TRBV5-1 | TGCGCCAGCAGGTACAGGGAGACGGATTCACCCCTCCACTTT | CASRYRETDSPLHF
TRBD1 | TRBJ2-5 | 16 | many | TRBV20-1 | TGCAGTGCTAGACCGCACTCCGGGACAGGGGCAGAGACCCAGTACTTC | CSARPHSGTGAETQYF
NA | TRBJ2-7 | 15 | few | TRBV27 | TGTGCCAGCAGTTTATCGTTTCAGGCCACCTACGAGCAGTACTTC | CASSLSFQATYEQYF
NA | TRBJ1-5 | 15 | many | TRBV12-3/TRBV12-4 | TGTGCCAGCAGCGATCTAGGGACGGGCAATCAGCCCCAGCATTTT | CASSDLGTGNQPQHF
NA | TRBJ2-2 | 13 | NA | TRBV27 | TGTGCCAGCAGTACTACCTACACCGGGGAGCTGTTTTTT | CASSTTYTGELFF
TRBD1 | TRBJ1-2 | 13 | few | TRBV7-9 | TGTGCCAGCAGCAAGACAGGGAACTATGGCTACACCTTC | CASSKTGNYGYTF
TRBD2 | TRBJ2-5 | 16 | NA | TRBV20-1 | TGCAGTGCTAGAACCCCGGGACTAGCGGACCAAGAGACCCAGTACTTC | CSARTPGLADQETQYF
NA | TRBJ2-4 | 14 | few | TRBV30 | TGTGCCTGGAGTGACAGACTAGCCAAAAACATTCAGTACTTC | CAWSDRLAKNIQYF
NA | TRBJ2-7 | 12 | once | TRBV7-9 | TGTGCCAGCAGCTGGGACCCCTACGAGCAGTACTTC | CASSWDPYEQYF
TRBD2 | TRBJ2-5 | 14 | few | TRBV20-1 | TGCAGTGGAGGACTAGCGGGAGCCGGAGAGGCCCAGTACTTC | CSGGLAGAGEAQYF
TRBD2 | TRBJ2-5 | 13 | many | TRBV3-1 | TGTGCCAGCAGCCAAGACGGGGGGGAGACCCAGTACTTC | CASSQDGGETQYF
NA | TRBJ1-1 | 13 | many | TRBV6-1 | TGTGCCAGCAGTGAACACTGGAACACTGAAGCTTTCTTT | CASSEHWNTEAFF
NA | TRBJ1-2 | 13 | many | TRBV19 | TGTGCCAGCCTATCAGGCCCGTCCTATGGCTACACCTTC | CASLSGPSYGYTF
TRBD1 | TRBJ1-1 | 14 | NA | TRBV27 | TGTGCCAGCAGTGACGGACAGGGGAACACTGAAGCTTTCTTT | CASSDGQGNTEAFF
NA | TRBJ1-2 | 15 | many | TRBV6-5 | TGTGCCAGCAGTTCCTCCCTTGGACAGAACTATGGCTACACCTTC | CASSSSLGQNYGYTF
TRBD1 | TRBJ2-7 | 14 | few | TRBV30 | TGTGCCTGGAAACTGGACAGGGGCCCCTACGAGCAGTACTTC | CAWKLDRGPYEQYF
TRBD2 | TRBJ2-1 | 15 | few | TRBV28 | TGTGCCAGCAGTTTACCGGGGGGCTCCTACAATGAGCAGTTCTTC | CASSLPGGSYNEQFF
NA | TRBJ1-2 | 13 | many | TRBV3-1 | TGTGCCAGCAGCCAGGGGGCTGACTATGGCTACACCTTC | CASSQGADYGYTF
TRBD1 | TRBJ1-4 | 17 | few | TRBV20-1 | TGCAGTGCTAGAGCCCCCTCCCCGGGACAGCATAATGAAAAACTGTTTTTT | CSARAPSPGQHNEKLFF
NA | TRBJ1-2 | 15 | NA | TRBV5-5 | TGTGCCAGCAGGAGAGAGACAGGTGAGGACTATGGCTACACCTTC | CASRRETGEDYGYTF
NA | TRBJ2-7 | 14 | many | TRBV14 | TGTGCCAGCAGCCAAGCGGGGCAGTTCTACGAGCAGTACTTC | CASSQAGQFYEQYF
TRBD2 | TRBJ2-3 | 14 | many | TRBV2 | TGTGCCAGCAACGAGGGACTAGCGGGAAATACGCAGTATTTT | CASNEGLAGNTQYF
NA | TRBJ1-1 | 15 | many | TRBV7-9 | TGTGCCAGCAGCAAAGGACAAAGAGCGCACACTGAAGCTTTCTTT | CASSKGQRAHTEAFF
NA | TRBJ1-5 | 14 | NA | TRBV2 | TGTGCCAGCAGGGATATGGGGATTAATCAGCCCCAGCATTTT | CASRDMGINQPQHF
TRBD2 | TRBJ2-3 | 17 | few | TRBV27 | TGTGCCAGCAGTTTGAGGAAAACTAGCGGGATGACAGATACGCAGTATTTT | CASSLRKTSGMTDTQYF
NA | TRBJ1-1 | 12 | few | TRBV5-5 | TGTGCCAGCAGCTATTCCGGGGGGAAGGCTTTCTTT | CASSYSGGKAFF
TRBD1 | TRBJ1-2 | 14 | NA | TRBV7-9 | TGTGCCAGCAGCTCGCAGGGGGATGTCTATGGCTACACCTTC | CASSSQGDVYGYTF
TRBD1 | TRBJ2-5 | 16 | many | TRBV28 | TGTGCCAGCAGCAAGTTCCCGGGACAGAATCAAGAGACCCAGTACTTC | CASSKFPGQNQETQYF
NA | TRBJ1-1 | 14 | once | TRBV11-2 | TGTGCCAGCAGACCCGGCGGGGTGAACGCTGAAGCTTTCTTT | CASRPGGVNAEAFF
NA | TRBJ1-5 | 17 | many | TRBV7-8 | TGTGCCAGCAGTCTTACCGTGCATTGGGTTGGCAATCAGCCCCAGCATTTT | CASSLTVHWVGNQPQHF
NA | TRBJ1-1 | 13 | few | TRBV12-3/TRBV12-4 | TGTGCCAGCAGTTCAGGAGGGGACACTGAAGCTTTCTTT | CASSSGGDTEAFF
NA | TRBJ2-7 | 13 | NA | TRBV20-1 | TGCAGTGCTAGAGCCCCAAACGACCGCGAGCAGTACTTC | CSARAPNDREQYF
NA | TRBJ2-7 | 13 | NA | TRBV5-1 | TGCGCCAGCAGCTTGGAGTCCGGGCCCGAGCAGTACTTC | CASSLESGPEQYF
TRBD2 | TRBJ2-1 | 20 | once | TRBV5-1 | TGCGCCAGCAGCTTACGTTCGACAGGGGGACTAGCGGGAGGTTGGAATGAGCAGTTCTTC | CASSLRSTGGLAGGWNEQFF
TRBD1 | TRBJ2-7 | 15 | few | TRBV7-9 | TGTGCCAGCAGCACGACGACAGGGTTCCCCTACGAGCAGTACTTC | CASSTTTGFPYEQYF
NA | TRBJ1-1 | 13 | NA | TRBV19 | TGTGCCAGTAGTATCCCGGAAGGAACTGAAGCTTTCTTT | CASSIPEGTEAFF
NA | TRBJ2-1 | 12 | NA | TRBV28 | TGTGCCAGCAGTTTACTGGGGCTTGAGCAGTTCTTC | CASSLLGLEQFF
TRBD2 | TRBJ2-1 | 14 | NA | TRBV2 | TGTGCCAGCAGCGGGACTAGGTCTGGTAATGAGCAGTTCTTC | CASSGTRSGNEQFF
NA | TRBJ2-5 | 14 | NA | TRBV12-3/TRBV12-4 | TGTGCCAGCAGGACAAGCGGGTACCAAGAGACCCAGTACTTC | CASRTSGYQETQYF
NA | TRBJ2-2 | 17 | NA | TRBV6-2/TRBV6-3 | TGTGCCAGCAGACTCCACGCCCAGGGTACGAACACCGGGGAGCTGTTTTTT | CASRLHAQGTNTGELFF
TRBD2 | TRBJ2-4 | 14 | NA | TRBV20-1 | TGCAGTGCTAGGGTAGCGGGAGGGAGACACATTCAGTACTTC | CSARVAGGRHIQYF
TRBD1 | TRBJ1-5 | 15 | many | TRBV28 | TGTGCCAGCAGTTTACGACAGGGAAGCAATCAGCCCCAGCATTTT | CASSLRQGSNQPQHF
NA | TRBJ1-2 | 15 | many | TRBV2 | TGTGCCAGCACCGCTTGGGGGGACGATCCCTATGGCTACACCTTC | CASTAWGDDPYGYTF